Listed here are 12 T cell receptor beta chains from one sample, sequenced in a study of T cell responses to AZD1222 COVID-19 vaccine. TCRdb keeps only in-frame clones here, not all; method: immunoSEQ multiplex PCR. This table has more than 150,000 clones, around 90% appearing once. The sample consisted of peripheral blood, taken 28 days after the second AZD1222 dose. The receptors here all came from an adult who received the AZD1222 COVID-19 vaccine.

J is TRBJ2-7 and V is TRBV19, with D perhaps TRBD1 (5 bases). V lost 5 bases to trimming and J lost 0 bases, with 14 bases between them. Per the germline V gene, CDR1 is LNHDA and CDR2 is SQIVND (reference sequence). CDR3 length equals 15 residues. For the CDR3, the DNA is TGTGCCAGTAGTCCCCAGGGATCTCTCTCCTACGAGCAGTACTTC. This encodes CASSPQGSLSYEQYF.

The chain uses TRBV5-8 and TRBJ1-5, with 7 bases that match TRBD1. There are 15 residues in the CDR3. V was pared by 5 bases and J by 7 bases, with 12 bases of the junction left unmatched. Germline-derived CDR1 and CDR2 are SGHTS and YDEGEE. In nucleotides, the CDR3 is TGTGCCAGCAGGTTCAAAGGGGGCGCGGGGCAGCCCCAGCATTTT. Amino acid sequence: CASRFKGGAGQPQHF.

The V and J genes are TRBV18 and TRBJ2-2, with D perhaps being TRBD1 or TRBD2 (5 bases each). CDR1 is KGHSH and CDR2 is LQKENI in the germline V gene. The germline V and J ends were trimmed by 1 base and 0 bases, with 12 bases remaining between them. The CDR3 spans 17 residues. As DNA, the CDR3 is TGTGCCAGCTCACCACTGGGTGGGGGTCCGAACACCGGGGAGCTGTTTTTT. It yields the protein CASSPLGGGPNTGELFF.

The gene calls are TRBV12-3 or TRBV12-4 and TRBJ1-4, with D unclear. The germline V and J ends were trimmed by 5 bases and 6 bases, with 7 bases remaining between them. This CDR3 spans 12 amino acids. CDR3 protein: CASSRLYEKLFF. CDR3 nucleotides: TGTGCCAGCAGTCGCCTATATGAAAAACTGTTTTTT.

The rearrangement joins TRBV2 to TRBJ2-6; maybe TRBD2 (6 bases). Per the germline V gene, CDR1 is SNHLY and CDR2 is FYNNEI. The V end was cut by 6 bases, the J end by 0 bases, with 15 bases between. CDR3 length: 17 amino acids. The CDR3 spells CASSWDSPASGANVLTF. Written as DNA, the CDR3 is TGTGCCAGCAGCTGGGACTCCCCGGCCTCTGGGGCCAACGTCCTGACTTTC.

This chain uses TRBV7-9 with TRBJ1-6; no firm D call. The V gene's germline CDR1 is SEHNR and CDR2 FQNEAQ (reference sequence). CDR3 length: 12 amino acids. V was clipped by 3 bases and J by 8 bases, with 5 bases between them. This CDR3 reads CASSFPDSPLHF. As DNA, the CDR3 is TGTGCCAGCAGCTTTCCCGATTCACCCCTCCACTTT.

The V gene is TRBV11-2, the J gene TRBJ2-2; possible D gene TRBD1, 6 bases. The CDR3 has 15 amino acids. Germline loops: CDR1 SGHAT, CDR2 FQNNGV. V was shortened by 3 bases and J by 4 bases, with 12 bases between the two germline ends. The CDR3: CASSLAGAITGELFF. CDR3 nucleotides: TGTGCCAGCAGCTTGGCAGGGGCAATCACCGGGGAGCTGTTTTTT.

The chain joins TRBV4-2 to TRBJ1-1; possibly TRBD1 for D (5 bases). V was trimmed by 0 bases and J by 5 bases, leaving 10 bases between them. CDR1 LGHNA and CDR2 YNFKEQ come from the germline V gene. CDR3 size: 14 residues. The CDR3 loop reads CASSQEGTGTEAFF. CDR3 DNA sequence: TGTGCCAGCAGCCAAGAGGGGACGGGGACTGAAGCTTTCTTT.

J is TRBJ1-5 and V is TRBV21-1; TRBD1 was called by the table and not checked on the DNA. TRBV21-1 is a listed pseudogene. The CDR3 is made up of 17 amino acids. CDR3 bases: TGTGCCAGCAGCGTACCCGACAGGGCTGATTCCAATCAGCCCCAGCATTTT. It specifies CASSVPDRADSNQPQHF.

Written as DNA, the CDR3 is TGTGCCAGCAGTGAGGTTAGGCTAGCGGTTTACAATGAGCAGTTCTTC. Its protein product is CASSEVRLAVYNEQFF. V usage is TRBV2 and J usage is TRBJ2-1; TRBD2 matches 7 bases. J was trimmed by 4 bases and V by 3 bases; bases with no gene match: 9. Germline CDR1 reads SNHLY; CDR2 reads FYNNEI. The CDR3 has 16 residues.

The gene calls are TRBV4-3 and TRBJ2-3, with 14 bases lining up with TRBD2. The junction had 1 base not matched to a gene; V was cut back by 3 bases and J by 8 bases. CDR1 is LGHNA and CDR2 is YSLEER in the germline V gene. CDR3 length: 14 residues. The CDR3 sequence: CASSQGLAGVTQYF. The CDR3, as DNA: TGCGCCAGCAGCCAGGGACTAGCGGGGGTTACGCAGTATTTT.

This chain uses TRBV13 with TRBJ1-1; perhaps TRBD1 as D (5 bases). Trimming removed 0 bases from V and 2 bases from J, with 7 bases in between. The CDR3 totals 14 residues. The V gene's germline CDR1 is PRHDT and CDR2 FYEKMQ (reference sequence). CDR3 sequence reads: CASSLGGGNTEAFF. CDR3 nucleotide sequence: TGTGCCAGCAGCTTAGGTGGGGGAAACACTGAAGCTTTCTTT.